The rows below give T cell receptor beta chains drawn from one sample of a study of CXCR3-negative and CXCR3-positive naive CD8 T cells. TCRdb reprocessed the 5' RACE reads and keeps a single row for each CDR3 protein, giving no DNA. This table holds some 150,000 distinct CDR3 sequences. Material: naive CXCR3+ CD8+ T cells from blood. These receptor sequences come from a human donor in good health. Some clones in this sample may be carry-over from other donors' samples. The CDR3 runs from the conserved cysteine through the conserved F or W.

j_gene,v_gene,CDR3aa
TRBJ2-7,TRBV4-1,CASSQDSLRGALEEQYF
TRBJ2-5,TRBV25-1,CASSGTSLETQYF
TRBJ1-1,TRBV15,CATSRERETGIEAFF
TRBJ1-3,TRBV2,CASSGGGPGNTIYF
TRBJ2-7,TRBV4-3,CASSQDRGSPYEQYF
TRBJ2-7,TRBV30,CAWSGQGGEQYF
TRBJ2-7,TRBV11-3,CASSPGAGAYEQYF
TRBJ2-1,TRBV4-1,CASSQGTSGSYNEQFF
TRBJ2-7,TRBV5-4,CASSFGTSFDEQYF
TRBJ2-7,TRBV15,CATSSSGGLTEQYF
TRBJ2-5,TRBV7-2,CASSLGVTVGGETQYF
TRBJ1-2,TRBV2,CASIWGGNGYTF
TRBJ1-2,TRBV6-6,CASSSRQGLSANYGYTF
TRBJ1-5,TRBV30,CAWSANSNQPQHF
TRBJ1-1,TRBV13,CASSLGPSRVWTEAFF
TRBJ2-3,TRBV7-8,CASSPGGSDTQYF
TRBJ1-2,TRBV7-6,CASSLAGGNYGYTF
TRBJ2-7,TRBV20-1,CSARDRQLSSYEQYF
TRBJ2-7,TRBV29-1,CSVLDRDSYEQYF
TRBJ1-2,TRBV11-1,CASSLATGGGYTF
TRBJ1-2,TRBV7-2,CASSFDYGYTF
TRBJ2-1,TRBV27,CASSHETGTLYNEQFF
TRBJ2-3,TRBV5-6,CASSFLAGPEDTQYF
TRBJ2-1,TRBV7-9,CASSLALRTPSYNEQFF
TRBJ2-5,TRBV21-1,CASSKKRKGEGQETQYF
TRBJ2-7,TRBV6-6,CASSLELETYEQYF
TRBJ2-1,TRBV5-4,CATKDRAYNEQFF
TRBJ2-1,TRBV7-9,CASSPSLAGVRGKGDEQFF
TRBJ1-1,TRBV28,CASRGRMNTEAFF
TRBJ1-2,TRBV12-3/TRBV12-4,CASSLWDRGHGYTF
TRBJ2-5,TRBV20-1,CSARAGAQETQYF
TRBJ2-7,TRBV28,CASSLPQDRPSYEQYF
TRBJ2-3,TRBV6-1,CASSITPGQGTDTQYF
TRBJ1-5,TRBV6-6,CASSYGTGGFNQPQHF
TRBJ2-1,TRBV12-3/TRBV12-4,CASSLAAGLWDEQFF
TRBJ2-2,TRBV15,CAVRQGNTGELFF
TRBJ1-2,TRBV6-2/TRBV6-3,CASSYSRGLIVGYTF
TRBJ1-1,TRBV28,CASSLWSTLWDTEAFF
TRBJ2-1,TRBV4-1,CASSLGQGNDNEQFF
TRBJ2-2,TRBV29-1,CSVEAEANTGELFF
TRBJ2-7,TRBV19,CASSIAFALSTYEQYF
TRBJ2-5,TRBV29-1,CSVVLRGIQETQYF
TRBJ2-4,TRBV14,CASSQRSSGRSLAKNIQYF
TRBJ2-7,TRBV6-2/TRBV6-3,CASRLALLLEQYF
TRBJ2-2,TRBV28,CATPTQGNTGELFF
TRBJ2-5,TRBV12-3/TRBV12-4,CASSHPSGPSQETQYF
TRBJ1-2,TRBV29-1,CSVEEWERSNYGYTF
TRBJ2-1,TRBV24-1,CATYGLAGVDLSFNEQFF
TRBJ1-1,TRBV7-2,CASSHNRFYTEAFF
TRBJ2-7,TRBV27,CASSKGQSSYEQYF
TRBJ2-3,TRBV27,CASSLSTSFITDTQYF
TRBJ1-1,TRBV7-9,CASSESRGGGTEAFF
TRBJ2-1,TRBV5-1,CASSDGPGLGENEQFF